The entry that follows covers one T cell receptor (beta chain) sequence. Its antigen is currently unknown. The entry originates in a study of T cell responses to AZD1222 COVID-19 vaccine. Findings and caveats of the study: CD4 TCRs covered the whole spike, strongest at regions 160-218 and 743-854. As reported, nearly half of all spike-specific TCRs target variant regions that are unmutated. Baseline testing showed seropositivity in only 6 or 7 AZD1222 recipients. Repertoires were obtained solely post-peak T cell response.

This CDR3 comprises 16 residues. Germline-derived CDR1 and CDR2 are LNHDA and SQIVND (reference sequence). J gave up 3 bases and V 2 bases, and 9 bases lay outside the gene matches. Only in-frame clones appear in the TCRdb table, and some are missing; sequencing was by immunoSEQ multiplex PCR. Of just over 65,000 clones in the sample, roughly 87% are singletons; the top ten hold around a sixth. The source is an adult in good health. The rearrangement links TRBV19 to TRBJ1-2; 7 bases align to TRBD1. The sequences come from peripheral blood, collected on day 0 of AZD1222 vaccination. CDR3 DNA: TGTGCCAGTAGTATAACGTGGACAGGATACTACTATGGCTACACCTTC. Translated: CASSITWTGYYYGYTF.